What follows are 3 T cell receptor beta chains derived from one specimen sequenced in a study of human T cells and chemical hapten exposure. In TCRdb, the RACE reads were re-called with MiXCR into one record per CDR3 protein. The repertoire holds 120,000 or so distinct CDR3 sequences, with around 13% as singletons. Described time point: patch test 1, 2 weeks after DPC sensitization. Treatment indicated: therapeutic diphenylcyclopropenone sensitization with weekly scalp DPC. The sequencing here drew on whole blood, taken in connection with sensitization to the hapten diphenylcyclopropenone (DPC). These receptors originate from a man younger than 35 with alopecia areata. Some clones in this sample may be carry-over from other donors' samples.

This clonotype was picked up many times. The J gene is TRBJ1-2, the V gene TRBV12-3 or TRBV12-4; tentatively, D is TRBD1 (5 bases). The V gene lost 5 bases and the J gene lost 2 bases, with 6 bases spanning the gap. The CDR3 is made up of 12 amino acids. The chain's CDR3 is CASSQGNYGYTF. CDR3 coding DNA: TGTGCCAGCAGTCAGGGAAACTATGGCTACACCTTC.

This clonotype was picked up many times. This chain links TRBV18 with TRBJ1-2; D remains unclear. V was shortened by 0 bases and J by 1 base, with 0 bases between the two germline ends. CDR1 is KGHSH and CDR2 is LQKENI in the germline V gene. The CDR3 sequence is 12 residues long. The CDR3 nucleotides are TGTGCCAGCTCACCACCTAACTATGGCTACACCTTC. Residues: CASSPPNYGYTF. Together with reference TRBV18 and TRBJ1-2, the CDR3 gives the full variable domain: NAGVMQNPRHLVRRRGQEARLRCSPMKGHSHVYWYRQLPEEGLKFMVYLQKENIIDESGMPKERFSAEFPKEGPSILRIQQVVRGDSAAYFCASSPPNYGYTFGSGTRLTVV.

The chain uses TRBV29-1 and TRBJ1-1, with 8 bases aligning to TRBD1. Trimming took 5 bases from V and 4 from J; bases not matched to a gene: 12. This CDR3 has 15 amino acids. Germline CDR1 reads SQVTM; CDR2 reads ANQGSEA. CDR3: CSVRRQGWTGTEAFF. CDR3 sequence (DNA): TGCAGCGTTCGTAGACAGGGGTGGACGGGCACTGAAGCTTTCTTT. The variable domain in full, with the rest retrieved from reference TRBV29-1 and TRBJ1-1, is SAVISQKPSRDICQRGTSLTIQCQVDSQVTMMFWYRQQPGQSLTLIATANQGSEATYESGFVIDKFPISRPNLTFSTLTVSNMSPEDSSIYLCSVRRQGWTGTEAFFGQGTRLTVV.